This T cell receptor beta chain was identified during a study of cytomegalovirus exposure and HLA in healthy donors. PCR involved 60 Vbeta and 13 Jbeta primers. Profiling relied on immunoSEQ multiplex PCR, and the TCRdb table lists in-frame clones only, not all of them. The table records 95,000 to 150,000 clones, approximately 74% of them present only once. This clone was counted once. From germline, CDR1 is SGHKS and CDR2 YYEKEE (reference sequence). Trimming stripped 0 bases from V and 2 bases from J, with 9 bases between. There are 14 residues in the CDR3. The sequenced sample consisted of PBMCs. The receptor was isolated from a man between 40 and 49 years old in good health and CMV-seropositive. V is TRBV5-5 and J is TRBJ2-7; TRBD1 is a possible D gene (6 bases). The CDR3 is CASSLGQATYEQYF. As DNA, the CDR3 is TGTGCCAGCAGCTTGGGACAGGCGACCTACGAGCAGTACTTC.